This T cell receptor (beta chain) emerged from a study of blood T cell repertoires in COVID-19. The CDR3 extends over 16 amino acids. Deletions cut 0 bases from V and 8 bases from J, with 19 bases between. Germline lookup yields CDR1 LGHDT and CDR2 YNNKEL (reference sequence). Only in-frame clones appear in the TCRdb table, and some are missing; sequencing was by immunoSEQ multiplex PCR. The profile shows 100,000 to 150,000 clones, around 85% of them singletons. The TCR originated in a man aged 25 to 45 with COVID-19, enrolled during active disease. The V call is TRBV3-1 (or the pseudogene TRBV3-2), the J call TRBJ1-2; D not certain. The sequenced sample was peripheral blood. CDR3 sequence (DNA): TGTGCCAGCAGCCAAGAACTCCGGACTTCATATGGGGGCTACACCTTC. This translates into CASSQELRTSYGGYTF.